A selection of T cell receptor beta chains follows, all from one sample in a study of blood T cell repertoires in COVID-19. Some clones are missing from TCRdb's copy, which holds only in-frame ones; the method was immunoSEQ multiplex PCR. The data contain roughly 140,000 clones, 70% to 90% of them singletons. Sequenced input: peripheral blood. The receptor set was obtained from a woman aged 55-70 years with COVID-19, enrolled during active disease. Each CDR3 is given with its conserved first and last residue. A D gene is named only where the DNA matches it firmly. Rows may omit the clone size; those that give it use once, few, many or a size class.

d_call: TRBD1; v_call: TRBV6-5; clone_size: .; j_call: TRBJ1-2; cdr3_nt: TGTGCCAGCACAAAGGGGGCGGGGTATGGCTACACCTTC; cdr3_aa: CASTKGAGYGYTF
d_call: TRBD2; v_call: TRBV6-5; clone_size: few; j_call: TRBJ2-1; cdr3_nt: TGTGCCAGCAGTCTAGCGGGAGCCTACAATGAGCAGTTCTTC; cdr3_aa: CASSLAGAYNEQFF
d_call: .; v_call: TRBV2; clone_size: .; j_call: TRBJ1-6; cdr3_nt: TGTGCCAGTTCCCTTGAGGGGGACCGAGTCCACTTT; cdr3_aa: CASSLEGDRVHF
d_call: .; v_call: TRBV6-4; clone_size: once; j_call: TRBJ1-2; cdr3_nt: TGTGCCAGCGGTCGGGAGAGGGTCTCGGATGGCTACACCTTC; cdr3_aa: CASGRERVSDGYTF
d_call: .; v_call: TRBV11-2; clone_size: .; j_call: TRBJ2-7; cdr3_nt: TGTGCCAGCAGCGTGAACAGGGTTGGGGTCTACGAGCAGTACTTC; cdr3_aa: CASSVNRVGVYEQYF
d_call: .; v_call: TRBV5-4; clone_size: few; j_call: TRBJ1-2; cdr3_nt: TGTGCCAGCAGCGCGCAGGGCGACTATGGCTACACCTTC; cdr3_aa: CASSAQGDYGYTF
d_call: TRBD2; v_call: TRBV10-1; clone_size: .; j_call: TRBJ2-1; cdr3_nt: TGCGCCAGCAGTGAAACGACTAGCGGATACAATGAGCAGTTCTTC; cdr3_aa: CASSETTSGYNEQFF
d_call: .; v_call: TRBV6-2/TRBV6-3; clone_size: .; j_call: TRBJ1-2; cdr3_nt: TGTGCCAGCAGTTCACAACGGACAGATTACTATGGCTACACCTTC; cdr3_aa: CASSSQRTDYYGYTF
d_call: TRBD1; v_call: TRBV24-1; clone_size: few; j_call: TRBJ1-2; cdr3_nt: TGTGCCACCAGTGAGGGGACAGGGAGGGCCTATGGCTACACCTTC; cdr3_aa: CATSEGTGRAYGYTF
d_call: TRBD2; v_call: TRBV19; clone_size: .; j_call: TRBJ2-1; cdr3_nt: TGTGCCAGTAGCGAGGGACTAGCGGTTCGGGATGAGCAGTTCTTC; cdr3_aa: CASSEGLAVRDEQFF
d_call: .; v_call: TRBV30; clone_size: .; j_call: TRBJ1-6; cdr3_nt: TGTGCCTGGACTGCGCTGGATAATTCACCCCTCCACTTT; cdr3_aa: CAWTALDNSPLHF
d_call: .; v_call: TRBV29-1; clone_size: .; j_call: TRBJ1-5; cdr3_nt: TGCAGCATCAGGAGCGGGGGGAATCAGCCCCAGCATTTT; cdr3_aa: CSIRSGGNQPQHF